This TCR beta chain was captured by sequencing in a study of T cells in localized non-small cell lung cancer. Whole-study results and caveats: Adjacent lung exhibited a median of approximately 59 among the 100 most abundant tumor clones.

Data came from immunoSEQ multiplex PCR; TCRdb stores just in-frame clones and leaves some out. The repertoire holds 25,000 to 30,000 clones, approximately 90% seen once, with roughly 28% in the top ten. As concerns this clone: Its target is not known.

The sample was peripheral blood, taken before any cancer treatment. This receptor was obtained from a female donor aged 60 or older with stage I lung adenocarcinoma.

CDR3 sequence (DNA): TGTGCCTTGTCTTCGGGGTTGGAAAACATTCAGTACTTC. Its translation: CALSSGLENIQYF. This chain uses TRBV30 with TRBJ2-4; D is possibly TRBD2 (5 bases). Germline V gene lookup returns CDR1 GTSNPN and CDR2 SVGIG (reference sequence). This CDR3 region has 13 residues. The V and J ends lost 7 bases and 5 bases respectively, with 15 bases between them.